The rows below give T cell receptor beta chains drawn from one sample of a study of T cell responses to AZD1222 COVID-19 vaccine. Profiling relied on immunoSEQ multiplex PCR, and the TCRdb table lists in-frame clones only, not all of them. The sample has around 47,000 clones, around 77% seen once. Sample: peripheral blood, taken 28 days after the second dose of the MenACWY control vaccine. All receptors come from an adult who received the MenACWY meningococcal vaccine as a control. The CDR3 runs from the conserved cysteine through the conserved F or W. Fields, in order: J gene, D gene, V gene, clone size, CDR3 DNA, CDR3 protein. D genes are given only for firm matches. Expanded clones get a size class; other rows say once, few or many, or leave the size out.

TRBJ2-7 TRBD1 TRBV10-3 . TGTGCCATCAAAGGGGGGACAGGGATGCTTGAGCAGTACTTC CAIKGGTGMLEQYF
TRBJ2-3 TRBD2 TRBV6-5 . TGTGCCAGCAGTTTCAGCGGGGGGGGCACAGATACGCAGTATTTT CASSFSGGGTDTQYF
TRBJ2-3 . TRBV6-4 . TGTGCCAGCAGTGGCGGACAGTCGTCAGATACGCAGTATTTT CASSGGQSSDTQYF
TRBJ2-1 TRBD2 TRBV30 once TGTGCCTCGAGCGGGGTTTCCTACAATGAGCAGTTCTTC CASSGVSYNEQFF
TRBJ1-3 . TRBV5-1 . TGCGCCAGCAGGCCAAGGGGGGGAAAGAACGGAAACACCATATATTTT CASRPRGGKNGNTIYF
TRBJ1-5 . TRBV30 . TGTGCCTGGAGCACGGGCCTCCTCCCCAATCAGCCCCAGCATTTT CAWSTGLLPNQPQHF
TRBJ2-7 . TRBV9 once TGTGCCAGCAGCGTAGGATACGAGCAGTACTTC CASSVGYEQYF
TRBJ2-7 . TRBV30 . TGTGCCTGGACCGGCAGGGGCAATGTTAGCTCCTACGAGCAGTACTTC CAWTGRGNVSSYEQYF
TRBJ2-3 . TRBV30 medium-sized TGTGCCTGGAGGGCAACTGCGGGCAGCACAGATACGCAGTATTTT CAWRATAGSTDTQYF
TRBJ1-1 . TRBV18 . TGTGCCAGCTCAAGCGCAGGGGTGAACACTGAAGCTTTCTTT CASSSAGVNTEAFF
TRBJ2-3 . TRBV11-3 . TGTGCCAGCAGCTCAGAAGGGGGAGGCACAGATACGCAGTATTTT CASSSEGGGTDTQYF
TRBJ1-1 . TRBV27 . TGTGCCAGCAGTTCCCCGACAGGAAATAGAACTGAAGCTTTCTTT CASSSPTGNRTEAFF
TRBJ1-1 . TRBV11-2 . TGTGCCAGCAGCTTAATGAGGGGACTGGCTGAAGCTTTCTTT CASSLMRGLAEAFF
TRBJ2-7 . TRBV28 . TGTGCCAGTAATGAGGGGGGCCCCTACGAGCAGTACTTC CASNEGGPYEQYF
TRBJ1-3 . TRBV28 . TGTGCCACTCTGGGTGTCTCCTCTGGAAACACCATATATTTT CATLGVSSGNTIYF
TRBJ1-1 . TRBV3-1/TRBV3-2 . TGTGCCAGCAGCCAATACACAGAGAACACTGAAGCTTTCTTT CASSQYTENTEAFF
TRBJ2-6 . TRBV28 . TGTGCCAGCAGACCTGGGCAGTTAGTCTCTGGGGCCAACGTCCTGACTTTC CASRPGQLVSGANVLTF
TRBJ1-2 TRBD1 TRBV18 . TGTGCCAGCTCACCGGACAGGGACCATGGCTACACCTTC CASSPDRDHGYTF
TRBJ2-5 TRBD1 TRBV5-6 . TGTGCCAGCAGCTGGGACAGGGGGGAGACCCAGTACTTC CASSWDRGETQYF
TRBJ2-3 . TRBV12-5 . TGTGCTAGTCGGCCGGCGGTGGTAGCCACAGATACGCAGTATTTT CASRPAVVATDTQYF
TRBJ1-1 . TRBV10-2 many TGCGCCAGCAGTGAGAACACCATGAACACTGAAGCTTTCTTT CASSENTMNTEAFF
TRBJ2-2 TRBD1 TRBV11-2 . TGTGCCAGCAGCTTATCGAGGGACAGGGGGCTCACCGGGGAGCTGTTTTTT CASSLSRDRGLTGELFF
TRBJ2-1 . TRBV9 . TGTGCCAGCAGCCAAGCAGGGCAGGGGAGTTACAATGAGCAGTTCTTC CASSQAGQGSYNEQFF
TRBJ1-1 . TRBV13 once TGTGCCAGCAGCTTAGTATCAGGGAACACTGAAGCTTTCTTT CASSLVSGNTEAFF
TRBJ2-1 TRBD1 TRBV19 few TGTGCCAGTAGAAAACAGACCGGGACAGGGATTTACAATGAGCAGTTCTTC CASRKQTGTGIYNEQFF
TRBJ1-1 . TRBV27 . TGTGCCAGCAGTGCCCCCCCGGCGCTCCCAGGAGAAGCTTTCTTT CASSAPPALPGEAFF
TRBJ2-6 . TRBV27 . TGTGCCAGCAGTTTCCGAGGGAGGAATGCTGGGGCCAACGTCCTGACTTTC CASSFRGRNAGANVLTF
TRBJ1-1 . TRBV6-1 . TGTGCCAGCAGTAGGGACGGTGGGGACACTGAAGCTTTCTTT CASSRDGGDTEAFF
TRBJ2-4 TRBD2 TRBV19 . TGTGCCAGTAGTATGGGTGGCGGGAGGTCCAAAAACATTCAGTACTTC CASSMGGGRSKNIQYF
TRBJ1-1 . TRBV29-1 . TGCAGCGTTGACGAGTGGGGCACTGAAGCTTTCTTT CSVDEWGTEAFF
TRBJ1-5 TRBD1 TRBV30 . TGTGCCTGGAGTACAGGGGGCAATCAGCCCCAGCATTTT CAWSTGGNQPQHF